Listed below are T cell receptor beta chains from one sample, sequenced in a study of CD8+CD57+ T cells in acquired aplastic anemia. TCRdb ran MiXCR on the reads and lists one entry per CDR3 protein. The table includes some 290,000 distinct CDR3 sequences, roughly 50% detected once. The sequencing sample was made of sorted CD4+, CD8+, or CD8+CD57+ T cells (not recorded which) from PBMCs. The receptor set was obtained from a human donor with severe aplastic anemia or a healthy control (not recorded which). CDR3s include the opening cysteine and the closing phenylalanine or tryptophan. Each record gives: D gene, clone size, V gene, J gene, CDR3 protein, CDR3 DNA. The D gene is left open where the match is weak. Not every row has a clone size; where given, it reads once, few, many or a size class.

>TRBD2|-|TRBV29-1|TRBJ2-1
CSIRGTSGGPLNEQFF
TGCAGCATCCGAGGGACTAGCGGGGGGCCACTCAATGAGCAGTTCTTC
>-|many|TRBV3-1|TRBJ1-6
CASSQGTRNSPLHF
TGTGCCAGCAGCCAGGGGACAAGGAATTCACCCCTCCACTTT
>TRBD1|many|TRBV20-1|TRBJ1-2
CSAPGQGRGNYGYTF
TGCAGTGCTCCGGGACAGGGAAGGGGCAACTATGGCTACACCTTC
>-|-|TRBV18|TRBJ1-1
CASPLAQGGGTEAFF
TGTGCCAGCCCACTAGCCCAGGGTGGGGGCACTGAAGCTTTCTTT
>TRBD2|-|TRBV7-3|TRBJ2-7
CASSSSGSGEQYF
TGTGCCAGCAGCTCTAGCGGGAGTGGCGAGCAGTACTTC
>-|-|TRBV5-4|TRBJ1-4
CASNGGTLNEKLFF
TGTGCCAGCAACGGAGGGACTCTGAATGAAAAACTGTTTTTT
>TRBD1|-|TRBV14|TRBJ1-1
CASSQETGGTEAFF
TGTGCCAGCAGCCAGGAGACAGGGGGAACTGAAGCTTTCTTT
>TRBD1|many|TRBV5-1|TRBJ2-7
CASSLEPGQGSYEQYF
TGCGCCAGCAGCCTGGAACCGGGACAGGGGTCCTACGAGCAGTACTTC
>-|few|TRBV3-1|TRBJ2-5
CASSQDLVEETQYF
TGTGCCAGCAGCCAAGATCTGGTAGAAGAGACCCAGTACTTC
>-|-|TRBV7-3|TRBJ2-7
CASSLVSAASYEQHF
TGTGCCAGCAGCTTAGTTTCGGCAGCCTCCTACGAGCAGCACTTC
>TRBD1|-|TRBV19|TRBJ1-2
CASSIAGTGGNYGYTF
TGTGCCAGTAGTATCGCAGGGACAGGGGGCAACTATGGCTACACCTTC
>-|once|TRBV19|TRBJ2-7
CASSGDEYEQYF
TGTGCCAGTTCCGGGGATGAATACGAGCAGTACTTC
>-|once|TRBV25-1|TRBJ2-7
CACRDPGRPSSYEQYF
TGTGCCTGCCGGGACCCAGGACGGCCGAGCTCCTACGAGCAGTACTTC
>-|-|TRBV2|TRBJ1-6
CASSDGSGESPLHF
TGTGCCAGCAGTGATGGGTCAGGGGAATCACCCCTCCACTTT
>TRBD1|-|TRBV7-8|TRBJ1-2
CASSQYRDRGRRDGYTF
TGTGCCAGCAGTCAGTACCGGGACAGGGGGCGGAGGGACGGCTACACCTTC
>-|many|TRBV4-3|TRBJ2-3
CASSHRTGDTQYF
TGCGCCAGCAGCCATCGAACGGGAGATACGCAGTATTTT
>-|-|TRBV7-2|TRBJ2-1
CASSLGRRLVGIYNEQFF
TGTGCCAGCAGCTTAGGTCGTCGACTAGTCGGAATTTACAATGAGCAGTTCTTC
>-|-|TRBV15|TRBJ2-7
CATSDLPVRSSGDEQYF
TGTGCCACCAGCGACCTGCCTGTGCGCTCATCGGGGGACGAGCAGTACTTC
>TRBD2|many|TRBV29-1|TRBJ2-3
CSVEDHASGAVWGSDTQYF
TGCAGCGTTGAAGATCACGCTAGCGGGGCCGTGTGGGGCTCAGATACGCAGTATTTT
>TRBD1|-|TRBV2|TRBJ2-4
CASNGQGALGNIQYF
TGTGCCAGCAACGGACAGGGGGCTCTGGGAAACATTCAGTACTTC
>-|once|TRBV12-3/TRBV12-4|TRBJ1-2
CVSSLMSGNGYTF
TGTGTCAGCAGTTTAATGTCAGGGAATGGCTACACCTTC
>-|-|TRBV12-3/TRBV12-4|TRBJ1-1
CASTNRAETANTEAFF
TGTGCCAGCACCAACAGGGCAGAGACAGCGAACACTGAAGCTTTCTTT
>TRBD1|-|TRBV7-6|TRBJ2-7
CASSLASTGFEQYF
TGTGCCAGCAGCTTAGCCTCGACAGGGTTCGAGCAGTACTTC
>-|-|TRBV9|TRBJ1-1
CASSALGGQNTEAFF
TGTGCCAGCAGCGCGTTGGGGGGGCAGAACACTGAAGCTTTCTTT
>-|-|TRBV25-1|TRBJ1-2
CASRLNTGFGYTF
TGTGCCAGCAGGTTGAACACAGGATTTGGCTACACCTTC
>TRBD2|-|TRBV7-3|TRBJ2-7
CASSLTGTSGAYEQYF
TGTGCCAGCAGCTTAACGGGGACTAGCGGGGCCTACGAGCAGTACTTC